The clone carrying this TCR beta chain was seen a handful of times. Its specificity is unknown. The data originate from a study of human T cells and chemical hapten exposure. From the RACE reads, TCRdb called clonotypes with MiXCR, one entry per CDR3 protein. The sample records 150,000 to 200,000 distinct CDR3 sequences, more than 12% being singletons. Study-wide results and limits: While controls formed fewer of them, expanded TCRs formed significantly more large CDR3 similarity clusters. As the donors had alopecia, their immune response may differ from healthy people's. The study found that DPC sensitization did not change TCRs above 1 in 1000 frequency.

The CDR3 has 12 residues. Germline V gene lookup returns CDR1 SQVTM and CDR2 ANQGSEA. Deletions cut 6 bases from V and 0 bases from J, with 5 bases between. Time point described: patch test 1, 2 weeks after DPC sensitization. This sample's treatment: therapeutic diphenylcyclopropenone sensitization with weekly scalp DPC. The sequence was obtained from a woman in her 30s with alopecia areata. Some clones in this sample may be carry-over from other donors' samples. The specimen comprised whole blood, sampled in connection with sensitization to the hapten diphenylcyclopropenone (DPC). The chain joins TRBV29-1 to TRBJ1-4; unclear D gene. The chain's CDR3 is CSVFATNEKLFF. Written as DNA, the CDR3 is TGCAGCGTGTTTGCAACTAATGAAAAACTGTTTTTT.